This TCR beta chain was observed in a study of human T cells and chemical hapten exposure. At the level of the study: 2% DPC applied to a 2 cm by 2 cm arm area sensitized donors. Findings and caveats of the study: Relative to controls, expanded TCRs formed significantly more large CDR3 similarity clusters.

A single record per CDR3 protein comes from TCRdb applying MiXCR to the RACE reads. The table records 65,000 to 95,000 distinct CDR3 sequences, 6.5% to 8.5% of them present only once. This clonotype came up many times. Its target is not known. Germline CDR1 is MNHEY and CDR2 is SVGEGT. Trimming shortened V by 0 bases and J by 6 bases, and 10 bases separated the two germline ends. The CDR3 sequence is 14 residues long. Time point given: patch test 2, 6 weeks after DPC sensitization. Treatment: therapeutic diphenylcyclopropenone sensitization with weekly scalp DPC. Each donor was an alopecia patient between 18 and 70 years of age who qualified for DPC.

The V gene is TRBV6-2 or TRBV6-3, the J gene TRBJ2-3; no clear D gene. Sample: whole blood, taken in connection with sensitization to the hapten diphenylcyclopropenone (DPC). This clonotype was sampled from a woman aged 25 to 45 with alopecia areata. Some clones in this sample may be carry-over from other donors' samples. The CDR3 loop reads CASSYSGRRDTQYF. In DNA form, the CDR3 reads TGTGCCAGCAGTTACTCCGGCCGCAGGGATACGCAGTATTTT.